A selection of T cell receptor beta chains follows, all from one sample in a study of OX40 agonist ivuxolimab in advanced cancers. Using immunoSEQ multiplex PCR, the repertoire was profiled, and TCRdb retains in-frame clones only, with some absent. The data contain around 39,000 clones, approximately 81% of them singletons. The material sequenced was CD4+ or CD8+ T cells sorted from blood, taken in a trial of the OX40 agonist ivuxolimab. The receptors here all came from an adult with an advanced solid tumor such as melanoma, head and neck, liver or kidney cancer. Each CDR3 is given without its conserved first and last residue.

v_gene	j_gene	CDR3aa
TRBV6-5	TRBJ2-2	ASGRREDTGELF
TRBV9	TRBJ2-5	ASSVGSETQY
TRBV18	TRBJ1-1	ASSGGVNTEAF
TRBV14	TRBJ2-1	ASSQDILLNEQF
TRBV28	TRBJ2-7	ASSLAAGGSYEQY
TRBV18	TRBJ1-1	ASSPGGGETEAF
TRBV27	TRBJ2-7	ASSWGTGGETYEQY
TRBV6-1	TRBJ2-5	AGAMDGETQY
TRBV7-9	TRBJ2-7	ASSSGQSLGEQY
TRBV14	TRBJ2-1	ASSPPGTSLHEQF
TRBV7-9	TRBJ2-1	ASSFSVDEQF
TRBV27	TRBJ2-3	ASSAGQGRTADTQY
TRBV15	TRBJ1-4	ATSRERTGGLINEKLF
TRBV5-1	TRBJ2-3	ASSLGLAGAGDTQY
TRBV5-1	TRBJ2-1	ASSASGQGYNEQF
TRBV5-8	TRBJ2-7	ASSLREQY
TRBV28	TRBJ1-4	ASSLPTGGKEKLF
TRBV19	TRBJ1-6	ASSTSEVSPLH
TRBV28	TRBJ1-4	ASSLQGRSEKLF
TRBV10-3	TRBJ1-5	ATKPGQGNQPQH
TRBV2	TRBJ2-2	ASSRTANTGELF
TRBV6-5	TRBJ2-7	ASSSNRPGQGSEQY
TRBV7-9	TRBJ2-2	ASSFGNTGELF
TRBV6-1	TRBJ2-1	ASSPYNEQF
TRBV19	TRBJ2-5	ASSNRDFQETQY
TRBV9	-	ASSVGGDWTYEQY
TRBV2	TRBJ2-1	ASGLAGANEQF
TRBV5-1	TRBJ2-1	ASSRLGQGAGNEQF
TRBV7-9	TRBJ2-1	ASSWGGAGLDNEQF
TRBV9	TRBJ2-3	ASSPQADTQY
TRBV29-1	TRBJ2-5	SVEDGAGTGIIETQY
TRBV27	TRBJ2-7	ASSFSGSYEQY
TRBV6-1	TRBJ2-7	ASFREASYEQY
TRBV18	TRBJ2-3	ASSPQYSGMTDTQY
TRBV11-2	-	ASSSDLAGGYEQY
TRBV2	TRBJ2-5	ASGSRGQVGETQY
TRBV7-6	TRBJ2-3	ASSSESGTQY
TRBV15	TRBJ2-1	ATGEQPPYNEQF
TRBV5-1	TRBJ2-3	ASSPGLAGDGADTQY
TRBV6-5	TRBJ1-1	ASTRGGYTEAF
TRBV5-4	TRBJ1-1	ASSLLARDNNEAF
TRBV2	TRBJ2-7	ASSDWRARTYEQY
TRBV28	TRBJ2-1	ASSSPGLAGEDEQF
TRBV5-8	TRBJ2-5	ASSPTGQETQY
TRBV28	TRBJ2-5	ASSLSGQGLEETQY
TRBV19	TRBJ2-6	AVYWGSSGANVLT
TRBV30	TRBJ2-6	AWTRSGANVLT
TRBV7-2	TRBJ2-1	AIELRGGPFLYNEQF
TRBV6-5	TRBJ1-3	ASSYLWGAEGNTIY
TRBV7-6	TRBJ2-6	ASSLAGANVLT
TRBV2	TRBJ2-1	ASSDGASYNEQF
TRBV27	TRBJ1-3	ASSSGVGNTIY
TRBV9	TRBJ2-1	ASSGTSAYEQF
TRBV6-5	TRBJ1-2	ASSYLPGSNYGYT
TRBV21-1	TRBJ1-1	ASSKSATGSLRMPEAF
TRBV28	TRBJ1-1	ASSLTFSGTEAF
TRBV2	TRBJ1-1	ASRAAVNTEAF
TRBV7-2	TRBJ1-1	ASSLPTRGAEAF